A single sample is the source of the 17 T cell receptor beta chains below, sequenced in a study of CD8 T cells in Susac syndrome. cDNA came from approximately 0.5 to 1 ug RNA primed by random hexamers. MiXCR, run by TCRdb on the immunoSEQ multiplex PCR reads, gives a single entry per CDR3 protein. Here the sample spans under 200,000 distinct CDR3 sequences, around 94% being singletons. Material for sequencing was CD4+ T cells from PBMCs. Source of these receptors: a human donor in good health.

The CDR3 nucleotides read TGTGCCAGCAGCTTTACCGGGACCTTGAGCCAAGAGACCCAGTACTTC. Translation: CASSFTGTLSQETQYF. This rearrangement joins TRBV7-9 to TRBJ2-5; D tentatively reads TRBD1 or TRBD2 (5 bases each). Trimming left V 3 bases short and J 1 base short, with 15 bases between. This CDR3 region has 16 residues. The germline CDR1 and CDR2 sequences are SEHNR and FQNEAQ (reference sequence).

This clonotype is a singleton in its sample. The rearrangement uses TRBV3-1 and TRBJ2-7; tentative D call: TRBD1 (5 bases). The CDR3 loop spans 13 amino acids. Germline loops: CDR1 LGHDT, CDR2 YNNKEL (reference sequence). Trimming stripped 4 bases from V and 7 bases from J, with 14 bases between. CDR3 DNA: TGTGCCAGCAGCCGTAGCAGGGATAGTGAGCAGTACTTC. It yields the protein CASSRSRDSEQYF.

J is TRBJ2-5 and V is TRBV20-1; D is uncertain. This CDR3 comprises 11 residues. CDR1 DFQATT and CDR2 SNEGSKA come from the germline V gene (reference sequence). V gave up 5 bases and J gave up 5 bases, with 9 bases separating them. The DNA for the CDR3 is TGCAGTGCTCAGCTTCGTGAGACCCAGTACTTC. Protein: CSAQLRETQYF.

Here the CDR3 DNA reads TGTGCCAGCAGCTTGGCAGGGTCAGACTATGGCTACACCTTC. This gives the protein CASSLAGSDYGYTF. The chain joins TRBV5-4 to TRBJ1-2; D possibly corresponds to TRBD1 (5 bases). The CDR3 is 14 amino acids. V was shortened by 0 bases and J by 3 bases, with 9 bases between the two germline ends. Germline CDR1 reads SGHNT; CDR2 reads YYREEE (reference sequence).

The chain links TRBV30 to TRBJ2-1; no firm D call. The CDR3 runs 11 residues. Germline CDR1 reads GTSNPN; CDR2 reads SVGIG (reference sequence). Trimming removed 4 bases at V and 8 bases at J, with 9 bases between. The CDR3 nucleotides read TGTGCCTGGAAAAGGCTTGATGAGCAGTTCTTC. The encoded protein is CAWKRLDEQFF. The whole variable domain, remainder taken from reference TRBV30 and TRBJ2-1, is SQTIHQWPATLVQPVGSPLSLECTVEGTSNPNLYWYRQAAGRGLQLLFYSVGIGQISSEVPQNLSASRPQDRQFILSSKKLLLSDSGFYLCAWKRLDEQFFGPGTRLTVL.

The chain employs TRBV25-1 and TRBJ1-2; a possible D gene is TRBD1 (6 bases). Trimming cost V 4 bases and J 2 bases, with 11 bases left between them. The CDR3 totals 14 residues. Germline lookup yields CDR1 MGHDK and CDR2 SYGVNS. The CDR3 loop is CASSASGANYGYTF. Here the CDR3 DNA reads TGTGCCAGCAGTGCGTCGGGGGCGAACTATGGCTACACCTTC.

The V and J genes are TRBV7-2 and TRBJ1-6; no clear D gene. V lost 1 base to trimming and J lost 12 bases, with 10 bases between them. CDR1 SGHTA and CDR2 FQGNSA come from the germline V gene. This CDR3 spans 13 amino acids. The CDR3 DNA reads TGTGCCAGCAGCTTAGGAAACTTTCAACCCCTCCACTTT. Its protein product is CASSLGNFQPLHF.

V usage is TRBV18 and J usage is TRBJ2-1; TRBD1 aligns across 9 bases. The V gene's germline CDR1 is KGHSH and CDR2 LQKENI. Losses at the gene ends were 4 bases for V and 3 bases for J; bases not matched to a gene: 4. This CDR3 is 15 amino acids long. This CDR3 is CASSHRDRVYNEQFF. CDR3 nucleotides: TGTGCCAGCTCACACCGGGACAGGGTCTACAATGAGCAGTTCTTC.

V is TRBV3-1 and J is TRBJ1-2, with TRBD1 matching 7 bases. Looked up from germline, CDR1 is LGHDT and CDR2 is YNNKEL (reference sequence). The CDR3 extends over 13 amino acids. V trimming: 4 bases; J trimming: 2 bases; junction bases outside the gene matches: 1. DNA for the CDR3: TGTGCCAGCAGCCCGGGACAGAACTATGGCTACACCTTC. Translation gives CASSPGQNYGYTF.

The chain links TRBV27 to TRBJ2-1; D is undetermined. The V end was cut by 5 bases, the J end by 3 bases, with 8 bases between. The V gene's germline CDR1 is MNHEY and CDR2 SMNVEV (reference sequence). This CDR3 spans 13 amino acids. The CDR3 nucleotides are TGTGCCAGCAGTATAAACCTCTACAATGAGCAGTTCTTC. It specifies CASSINLYNEQFF.

V is TRBV30 and J is TRBJ2-3; 7 bases agree with TRBD2. Germline trimming cut 5 bases from V and 4 bases from J; bases unmatched to any gene: 6. Germline CDR1 reads GTSNPN; CDR2 reads SVGIG (reference sequence). CDR3 length: 13 residues. The CDR3 DNA is TGTGCCTGGGGGAGCGGGGTGTCAGATACGCAGTATTTT. Encoded protein: CAWGSGVSDTQYF.

The chain combines TRBV4-1 with TRBJ1-6; D is undetermined. This CDR3 spans 15 amino acids. V was trimmed by 1 base and J by 7 bases, leaving 11 bases between them. In germline, CDR1 is MGHRA, CDR2 YSYEKL. CDR3 bases: TGCGCCAGCAGCCAAGCGACCTTCTTCAATTCACCCCTCCACTTT. This gives the protein CASSQATFFNSPLHF.

The CDR3 protein is CSVKGRNTDTQYF. The CDR3 DNA reads TGCAGCGTTAAGGGACGGAACACAGATACGCAGTATTTT. The rearrangement joins TRBV29-1 to TRBJ2-3; perhaps D is TRBD1 or TRBD2 (5 bases each). The V gene's germline CDR1 is SQVTM and CDR2 ANQGSEA. V lost 5 bases, J lost 2 bases, and 11 bases lay in between. The CDR3 covers 13 residues.

The sample holds one count of this clonotype. V and J are TRBV25-1 and TRBJ2-6, with 7 bases lining up with TRBD1. This CDR3 contains 16 residues. V was pared by 6 bases and J by 2 bases, with 7 bases of the junction left unmatched. Germline V gives CDR1 MGHDK, CDR2 SYGVNS. CDR3 region: CASSASTGAGANVLTF. For the CDR3, the DNA is TGTGCCAGCAGCGCCTCTACAGGGGCTGGGGCCAACGTCCTGACTTTC.

The chain joins TRBV12-3 or TRBV12-4 to TRBJ1-6; the D is unclear. The V gene lost 5 bases and the J gene lost 9 bases, with 5 bases spanning the gap. The CDR3 has 11 residues. The CDR3 nucleotides are TGTGCCAGCAGTCGGACTTCACCCCTCCACTTT. Translation: CASSRTSPLHF.

V gene TRBV9 combines with J gene TRBJ1-2; 8 bases fit TRBD1. Germline V lookup: CDR1 SGDLS, CDR2 YYNGEE. J lost 4 bases, V lost 3 bases, and 8 bases had no gene match. The CDR3 is made up of 15 amino acids. CDR3 DNA sequence: TGTGCCAGCAGCGCATTAGACAGGGGCACCTATGGCTACACCTTC. This sequence encodes CASSALDRGTYGYTF.

This chain connects TRBV29-1 to TRBJ2-3, with D possibly matching TRBD1 (5 bases). V lost 7 bases and J lost 5, with 16 bases in between. The CDR3 has 13 amino acids. Looked up from germline, CDR1 is SQVTM and CDR2 is ANQGSEA. CDR3 nucleotides: TGCAGCGCCGGACCAGGGCTCGGAGATACGCAGTATTTT. It translates to CSAGPGLGDTQYF.